The rows below give T cell receptor beta chains drawn from one sample of a study of regulatory T cells in long-lasting Graves disease. TCRdb redid the calling of the multiplex PCR reads with MiXCR, one entry per CDR3 protein. This table holds 400,000 to 500,000 distinct CDR3 sequences, around 17% found once. These same data were also listed under a study on T cells in Graves' hyperthyroidism and ophthalmopathy.

The sequencing used peripheral blood mononuclear cells (PBMCs), collected at new diagnosis, from a patient treated with antithyroid drugs. These receptor sequences come from a woman aged 25 to 39 with Graves disease. The CDR3 runs from the conserved cysteine through the conserved F or W. The D gene is left open where the match is weak. The listing skips clone size in some rows; elsewhere it reads once, few, many or a size class.

V gene: TRBV27; J gene: TRBJ1-5; D gene: -; clone size: -; CDR3 DNA: TGTGCCAGCAGTTTACGGGGAATCAATCAGCCCCAGCATTTT; CDR3 protein: CASSLRGINQPQHF
V gene: TRBV28; J gene: TRBJ1-1; D gene: -; clone size: many; CDR3 DNA: TGTGCCAGCAGTTTTTCCGGGACAAAGAACACTGAAGCTTTCTTT; CDR3 protein: CASSFSGTKNTEAFF
V gene: TRBV20-1; J gene: TRBJ1-3; D gene: -; clone size: few; CDR3 DNA: TGCAGTGCTAGACCCTTCGACAGCTCTGGAAACACCATATATTTT; CDR3 protein: CSARPFDSSGNTIYF
V gene: TRBV16; J gene: TRBJ2-7; D gene: TRBD2; clone size: many; CDR3 DNA: TGTGCCAGCAGCCAATCACTAGCGGGAACCTACGAGCAGTACTTC; CDR3 protein: CASSQSLAGTYEQYF
V gene: TRBV12-3/TRBV12-4; J gene: TRBJ2-3; D gene: -; clone size: many; CDR3 DNA: TGTGCCAGCAGTTTATTGTTGGAGGTTAGCACAGATACGCAGTATTTT; CDR3 protein: CASSLLLEVSTDTQYF
V gene: TRBV27; J gene: TRBJ2-5; D gene: TRBD2; clone size: many; CDR3 DNA: TGTGCCAGCATCCCTAGGACGCAGCTAGCGGGAGGGGGGGGGGAGACCCAGTACTTC; CDR3 protein: CASIPRTQLAGGGGETQYF
V gene: TRBV6-1; J gene: TRBJ1-2; D gene: -; clone size: few; CDR3 DNA: TGTGCCAGCAGTGAAGCGCTGAGGGACTTTTACGGCTACACCTTC; CDR3 protein: CASSEALRDFYGYTF
V gene: TRBV28; J gene: TRBJ2-7; D gene: TRBD2; clone size: many; CDR3 DNA: TGTGCCAGCAGTCTGGGACTAGCAAGCTACGAGCAGTACTTC; CDR3 protein: CASSLGLASYEQYF
V gene: TRBV4-1; J gene: TRBJ2-1; D gene: TRBD1; clone size: -; CDR3 DNA: TGCGCCAGCAGCCCTGCCGGGACAGGGGGCAGGCAGTTCTTC; CDR3 protein: CASSPAGTGGRQFF
V gene: TRBV7-2; J gene: TRBJ2-1; D gene: TRBD1; clone size: many; CDR3 DNA: TGTGCCAGCAATCTAGTGGGGGACAGGCTTGAAGATGAGCAGTTCTTC; CDR3 protein: CASNLVGDRLEDEQFF
V gene: TRBV19; J gene: TRBJ2-2; D gene: TRBD1; clone size: -; CDR3 DNA: TGTGCCAGTAGGATCACGTCAGGGGGAACCGGGGAGCTGTTTTTT; CDR3 protein: CASRITSGGTGELFF
V gene: TRBV7-2; J gene: TRBJ1-1; D gene: -; clone size: many; CDR3 DNA: TGTGCCAGCAGCTTGGGCACCCTATCGAAATCCGCTTTCTTT; CDR3 protein: CASSLGTLSKSAFF
V gene: TRBV3-1; J gene: TRBJ2-4; D gene: -; clone size: many; CDR3 DNA: TGTGCCAGCAGTTCTCTAGCCAAAAACATTCAGTACTTC; CDR3 protein: CASSSLAKNIQYF
V gene: TRBV11-2; J gene: TRBJ2-1; D gene: -; clone size: -; CDR3 DNA: TGTGCCAGCAGCCCTACCGGGCGACCAAGCTCCTACAATGAGCAGTTCTTC; CDR3 protein: CASSPTGRPSSYNEQFF
V gene: TRBV6-1; J gene: TRBJ2-3; D gene: -; clone size: few; CDR3 DNA: TGTGCCAGCAGTCCTCGAGGCAGGGGATCGAAAGATACGCAGTATTTT; CDR3 protein: CASSPRGRGSKDTQYF
V gene: TRBV5-1; J gene: TRBJ1-4; D gene: TRBD1; clone size: once; CDR3 DNA: TGCGCCAGCAGCTGGACAGGGCGGGAAAAACTGTTTTTT; CDR3 protein: CASSWTGREKLFF
V gene: TRBV19; J gene: TRBJ2-6; D gene: -; clone size: -; CDR3 DNA: TGTGCCAGTAGTATCGAGTCGTCTGGGGCCAACGTCCTGACTTTC; CDR3 protein: CASSIESSGANVLTF
V gene: TRBV9; J gene: TRBJ2-7; D gene: -; clone size: many; CDR3 DNA: TGTGCCAGCAGTGAAGGGCCGTCCTACGAGCAGTACTTC; CDR3 protein: CASSEGPSYEQYF
V gene: TRBV9; J gene: TRBJ2-1; D gene: TRBD2; clone size: -; CDR3 DNA: TGTGCCAGCAGCGTAGATGGTAGCGGGAGATCTGGGGAGCAGTTCTTC; CDR3 protein: CASSVDGSGRSGEQFF
V gene: TRBV19; J gene: TRBJ1-2; D gene: -; clone size: -; CDR3 DNA: TGTGCCAGTAGTATACCCCAGAATAACTATGGCTACACCTTC; CDR3 protein: CASSIPQNNYGYTF
V gene: TRBV25-1; J gene: TRBJ2-1; D gene: TRBD2; clone size: few; CDR3 DNA: TGTGCCAGCAGTGAATTCGGGGGGGCGGGTGGTGAGCAGTTCTTC; CDR3 protein: CASSEFGGAGGEQFF
V gene: TRBV9; J gene: TRBJ1-2; D gene: -; clone size: few; CDR3 DNA: TGTGCCAGCAGCGACGAAACCTTTTATGGCTACACCTTC; CDR3 protein: CASSDETFYGYTF
V gene: TRBV27; J gene: TRBJ2-7; D gene: -; clone size: many; CDR3 DNA: TGTGCCAGCAGTTCGACTGGCAACTACGAGCAGTACTTC; CDR3 protein: CASSSTGNYEQYF
V gene: TRBV9; J gene: TRBJ1-2; D gene: -; clone size: -; CDR3 DNA: TGTGCCAGCAGCGGGAGACAGGCGGAGTTTAACTATGGCTACACCTTC; CDR3 protein: CASSGRQAEFNYGYTF
V gene: TRBV5-4; J gene: TRBJ2-3; D gene: TRBD2; clone size: -; CDR3 DNA: TGTGCCAGCAGCCCCGAGGGGCGGGAGAGATCCACAGATACGCAGTATTTT; CDR3 protein: CASSPEGRERSTDTQYF
V gene: TRBV5-1; J gene: TRBJ2-3; D gene: -; clone size: many; CDR3 DNA: TGCGCCAGCAGCTTGCGAGGGAGTATCCCGCAGTATTTT; CDR3 protein: CASSLRGSIPQYF
V gene: TRBV18; J gene: TRBJ2-7; D gene: TRBD2; clone size: many; CDR3 DNA: TGTGCCAGCTCACCTACCGGACTAGCTCTTCGCGAGCAGTACTTC; CDR3 protein: CASSPTGLALREQYF
V gene: TRBV30; J gene: TRBJ1-1; D gene: -; clone size: many; CDR3 DNA: TGTGCCTGGAACCGGGCTGGAAAGTTCACTGAAGCTTTCTTT; CDR3 protein: CAWNRAGKFTEAFF
V gene: TRBV20-1; J gene: TRBJ2-7; D gene: TRBD1; clone size: many; CDR3 DNA: TGCAGTGCTAGAGATCTGAAGGGGGCCGTCGACGAGCAGTACTTC; CDR3 protein: CSARDLKGAVDEQYF
V gene: TRBV12-3/TRBV12-4; J gene: TRBJ2-7; D gene: TRBD2; clone size: many; CDR3 DNA: TGTGCCAGCAGTCTCCGGGGACTAGATAGGTACGAGCAGTACTTC; CDR3 protein: CASSLRGLDRYEQYF
V gene: TRBV27; J gene: TRBJ1-5; D gene: TRBD1; clone size: many; CDR3 DNA: TGTGCCAGCAGTTTAAAGGGGGCACGCACAAATCAGCCCCAGCATTTT; CDR3 protein: CASSLKGARTNQPQHF
V gene: TRBV29-1; J gene: TRBJ2-3; D gene: -; clone size: many; CDR3 DNA: TGCAGCGTTGCCTCCAGAAGCACAGATACGCAGTATTTT; CDR3 protein: CSVASRSTDTQYF
V gene: TRBV7-8; J gene: TRBJ2-1; D gene: -; clone size: many; CDR3 DNA: TGTGCCAGCAGCTTAGGGGAATACAATGAGCAGTTCTTC; CDR3 protein: CASSLGEYNEQFF
V gene: TRBV28; J gene: TRBJ2-5; D gene: -; clone size: many; CDR3 DNA: TGTGCCAGCAGTGACATTTTGTCTCAGCAAGAGACCCAGTACTTC; CDR3 protein: CASSDILSQQETQYF
V gene: TRBV7-2; J gene: TRBJ1-1; D gene: -; clone size: many; CDR3 DNA: TGTGCCAGCAGAAGCGGCAATGAAGCTTTCTTT; CDR3 protein: CASRSGNEAFF
V gene: TRBV12-3/TRBV12-4; J gene: TRBJ1-2; D gene: TRBD1; clone size: many; CDR3 DNA: TGTGCCAGCAGTTTACTCAGGGGGAGAGGCTATGGCTACACCTTC; CDR3 protein: CASSLLRGRGYGYTF
V gene: TRBV28; J gene: TRBJ2-7; D gene: -; clone size: many; CDR3 DNA: TGTGCCAGCAGTTCCCCGGACAGAACCTACGAGCAGTACTTC; CDR3 protein: CASSSPDRTYEQYF
V gene: TRBV20-1; J gene: TRBJ2-4; D gene: TRBD2; clone size: many; CDR3 DNA: TGCAGTGCTAGAGATTTCCTAGCGGGGACCAAAAACATTCAGTACTTC; CDR3 protein: CSARDFLAGTKNIQYF
V gene: TRBV7-2; J gene: TRBJ1-3; D gene: TRBD1; clone size: many; CDR3 DNA: TGTGCCAGCAGCTTAGAGGGGGCGATCCTGGCTGGAAACACCATATATTTT; CDR3 protein: CASSLEGAILAGNTIYF
V gene: TRBV20-1; J gene: TRBJ1-5; D gene: TRBD1; clone size: few; CDR3 DNA: TGCAGTGCACCCCCTCAGGGGGGGACGCCCCAGCATTTT; CDR3 protein: CSAPPQGGTPQHF
V gene: TRBV10-3; J gene: TRBJ2-1; D gene: TRBD2; clone size: many; CDR3 DNA: TGTGCCATCAGTGAGGGACTAGCGGGACCCCCCTACAATGAGCAGTTCTTC; CDR3 protein: CAISEGLAGPPYNEQFF
V gene: TRBV28; J gene: TRBJ2-3; D gene: TRBD2; clone size: -; CDR3 DNA: TGTGCCAGCAGCCCTGTGGTAGCGGGACTCGAAGATACGCAGTATTTT; CDR3 protein: CASSPVVAGLEDTQYF
V gene: TRBV7-2; J gene: TRBJ1-1; D gene: TRBD1; clone size: many; CDR3 DNA: TGTGCCAGCAGCTACAACAGGGGGGGCACTGAAGCTTTCTTT; CDR3 protein: CASSYNRGGTEAFF
V gene: TRBV27; J gene: TRBJ2-7; D gene: -; clone size: many; CDR3 DNA: TGTGCCAGCAGTTCCATTGGGGTAGGAGTTATGACCTACGAGCAGTACTTC; CDR3 protein: CASSSIGVGVMTYEQYF